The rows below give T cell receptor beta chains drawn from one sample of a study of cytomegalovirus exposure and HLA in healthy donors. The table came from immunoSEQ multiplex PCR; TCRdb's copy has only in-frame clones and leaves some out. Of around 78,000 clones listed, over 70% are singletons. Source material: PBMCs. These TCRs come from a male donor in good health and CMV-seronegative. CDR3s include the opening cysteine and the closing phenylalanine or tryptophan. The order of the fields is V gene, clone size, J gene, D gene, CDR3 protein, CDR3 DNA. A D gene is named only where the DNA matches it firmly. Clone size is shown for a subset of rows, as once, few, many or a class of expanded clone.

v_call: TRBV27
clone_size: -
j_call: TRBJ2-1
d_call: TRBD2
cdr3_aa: CASSVGGAGGNEQFF
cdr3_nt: TGTGCCAGCAGTGTAGGGGGCGCGGGGGGGAATGAGCAGTTCTTC

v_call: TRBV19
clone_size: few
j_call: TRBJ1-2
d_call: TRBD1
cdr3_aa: CASSTGPRQGHGYTF
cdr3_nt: TGTGCCAGTAGTACCGGGCCTCGACAGGGTCATGGCTACACCTTC

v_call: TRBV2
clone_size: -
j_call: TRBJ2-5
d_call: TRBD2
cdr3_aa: CASRGGLVETQYF
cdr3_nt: TGTGCCAGCCGCGGGGGACTAGTGGAGACCCAGTACTTC

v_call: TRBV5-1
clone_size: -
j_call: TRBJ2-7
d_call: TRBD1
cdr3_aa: CASSFAGQGNEQYF
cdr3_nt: TGCGCCAGCAGCTTTGCCGGACAGGGCAACGAGCAGTACTTC

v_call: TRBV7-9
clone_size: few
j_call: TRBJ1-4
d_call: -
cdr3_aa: CASSLVADEKLFF
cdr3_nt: TGTGCCAGCAGCTTAGTGGCAGATGAAAAACTGTTTTTT

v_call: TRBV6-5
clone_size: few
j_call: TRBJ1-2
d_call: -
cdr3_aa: CASRSTGKGRYGYTF
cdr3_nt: TGTGCCAGCAGATCTACAGGAAAAGGCCGCTATGGCTACACCTTC

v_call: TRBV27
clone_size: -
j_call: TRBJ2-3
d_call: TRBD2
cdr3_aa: CAVLAGGTDTQYF
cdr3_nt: TGTGCCGTTCTAGCGGGAGGTACAGATACGCAGTATTTT

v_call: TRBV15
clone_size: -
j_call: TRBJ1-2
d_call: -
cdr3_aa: CATSRDPRHINYGYTF
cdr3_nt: TGTGCCACCAGCAGAGATCCTCGACACATTAACTATGGCTACACCTTC

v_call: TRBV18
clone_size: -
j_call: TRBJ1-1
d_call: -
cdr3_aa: CASSPNRQDLNTEAFF
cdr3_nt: TGTGCCAGCTCACCGAACAGGCAGGATTTGAACACTGAAGCTTTCTTT

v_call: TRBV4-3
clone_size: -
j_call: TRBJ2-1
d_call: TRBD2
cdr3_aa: CASSQTSGGNNEQFF
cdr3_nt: TGCGCCAGCAGCCAAACTAGCGGGGGAAACAATGAGCAGTTCTTC

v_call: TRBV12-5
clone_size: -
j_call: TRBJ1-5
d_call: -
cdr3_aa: CASGPGFPNQPQHF
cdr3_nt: TGTGCTAGTGGTCCCGGGTTTCCCAATCAGCCCCAGCATTTT

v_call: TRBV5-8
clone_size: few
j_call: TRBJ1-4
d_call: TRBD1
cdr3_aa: CASSYRTGFEKLFF
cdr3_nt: TGTGCCAGCAGCTATCGGACAGGGTTTGAAAAACTGTTTTTT

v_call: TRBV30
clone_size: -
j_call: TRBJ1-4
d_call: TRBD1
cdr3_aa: CACRQGWEKLFF
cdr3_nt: TGTGCCTGCCGACAGGGTTGGGAAAAACTGTTTTTT

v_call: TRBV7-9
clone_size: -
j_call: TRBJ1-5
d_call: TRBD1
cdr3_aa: CASSLSGQGDNQPQHF
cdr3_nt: TGTGCCAGCAGCTTATCAGGACAGGGTGACAATCAGCCCCAGCATTTT

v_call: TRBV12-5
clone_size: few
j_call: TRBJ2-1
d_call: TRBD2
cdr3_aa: CASGSITSGRASYNEQFF
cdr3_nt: TGTGCTAGTGGTTCCATAACTAGCGGGAGGGCCTCCTACAATGAGCAGTTCTTC

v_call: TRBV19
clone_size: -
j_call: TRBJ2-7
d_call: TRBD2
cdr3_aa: CASSIGGGLYEQYF
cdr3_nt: TGTGCCAGTAGTATCGGGGGGGGATTATACGAGCAGTACTTC

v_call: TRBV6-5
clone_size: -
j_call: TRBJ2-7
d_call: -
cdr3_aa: CASSYSRYDAHEQYF
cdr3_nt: TGTGCCAGCAGTTACTCGAGGTACGACGCGCACGAGCAGTACTTC

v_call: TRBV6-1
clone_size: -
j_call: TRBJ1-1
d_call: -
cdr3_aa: CATTLTRMGDAFF
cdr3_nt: TGTGCCACCACACTAACTCGGATGGGAGACGCTTTCTTT

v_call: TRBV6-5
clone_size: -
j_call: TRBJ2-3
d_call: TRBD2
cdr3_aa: CASSSYGTSGTDTQYF
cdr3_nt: TGTGCCAGCAGTTCCTACGGGACTAGCGGCACAGATACGCAGTATTTT

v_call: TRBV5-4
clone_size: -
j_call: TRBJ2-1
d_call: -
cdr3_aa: CASSLRSGSYNEQFF
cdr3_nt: TGTGCCAGCAGCTTGAGGTCGGGCTCCTACAATGAGCAGTTCTTC

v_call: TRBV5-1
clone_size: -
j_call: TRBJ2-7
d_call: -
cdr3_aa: CASSFPGTYEQYF
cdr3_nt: TGCGCCAGCAGCTTTCCAGGTACCTACGAGCAGTACTTC

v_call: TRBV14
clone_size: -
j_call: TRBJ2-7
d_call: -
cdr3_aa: CASSQWQASKQYF
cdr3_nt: TGTGCCAGCAGCCAGTGGCAGGCCTCAAAGCAGTACTTC

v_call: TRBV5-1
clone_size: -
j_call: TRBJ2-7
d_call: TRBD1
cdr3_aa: CASSVGTVSYEQYF
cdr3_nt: TGCGCCAGCAGCGTCGGGACAGTCTCCTACGAGCAGTACTTC

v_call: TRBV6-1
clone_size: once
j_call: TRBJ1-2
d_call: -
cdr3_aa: CASSDPRWEETYGYTF
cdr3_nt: TGTGCCAGCAGTGACCCCCGGTGGGAGGAGACGTATGGCTACACCTTC